Shown below are 22 T cell receptor beta chains from a single sample sequenced in a study of regulatory T cells in long-lasting Graves disease. iRepertoire HTBI primers and Arm-PCR of CDR3 regions built TCR beta libraries. MiXCR was run by TCRdb on the multiplex PCR reads, yielding one entry per CDR3 protein. The profile covers 310,000 or so distinct CDR3 sequences, with roughly a fifth appearing a single time and 25% to 30% taken by the ten largest. The time point was: persistent/refractory GD, antithyroid drugs over 5 years with positive TRAb. PBMC RNA served as the TCR library source. Sequencing was performed on peripheral blood mononuclear cells (PBMCs), taken when the disease was refractory, from a patient treated with antithyroid drugs. The receptor source for this set is a female donor with Graves disease.

This chain links TRBV2 with TRBJ2-1; TRBD1 matches at 7 bases. V gave up 6 bases and J gave up 3 bases; unmatched junction bases: 8. Germline CDR1 reads SNHLY; CDR2 reads FYNNEI. The CDR3 is made up of 15 amino acids. In DNA form, the CDR3 reads TGTGCCAGCAGCGCGACAGGGTTAAACTACAATGAGCAGTTCTTC. It yields the protein CASSATGLNYNEQFF.

This clonotype was detected many times. The J gene is TRBJ1-1, the V gene TRBV7-2; 7 nucleotides align to TRBD1. CDR3 length equals 16 residues. Germline V gene data show CDR1 as SGHTA and CDR2 as FQGNSA. J was trimmed by 0 bases and V by 1 base; bases with no gene match: 5. CDR3 coding DNA: TGTGCCAGCAGCTTAGGAGGGGGCGGCCTGAACACTGAAGCTTTCTTT. Its translation is CASSLGGGGLNTEAFF.

This clonotype appeared a few times. The chain is built from TRBV6-2 or TRBV6-3 and TRBJ2-7; D unclear. This CDR3 spans 15 amino acids. From germline, CDR1 is MNHEY and CDR2 SVGEGT. Trimming removed 0 bases from V and 7 bases from J, with 16 bases in between. The CDR3 region is CASSYSNSEMREQYF. The CDR3 DNA reads as TGTGCCAGCAGTTACTCGAACTCTGAGATGAGAGAGCAGTACTTC.

In this sample, this clonotype turned up many times. The V and J genes are TRBV15 and TRBJ1-4; maybe TRBD1 (5 bases). The CDR3 contains 14 residues. The germline CDR1 and CDR2 sequences are LNHNV and YYDKDF (reference sequence). Trimming left V 4 bases short and J 4 bases short, with 10 bases between. This CDR3 is CATSINQGNEKLFF. The CDR3 coding sequence is TGTGCCACCAGCATTAACCAGGGTAATGAAAAACTGTTTTTT.

Turning to this clonotype: With a much larger clone just one base away, this may be a read error. The chain recombines TRBV30 with TRBJ1-1; D gene unclear. The CDR3 runs to 12 residues. CDR1 is GTSNPN, CDR2 SVGIG, per germline (reference sequence). V lost 5 bases and J lost 4, with 11 bases in between. The CDR3 DNA sequence: TGTGCCTGGGGCCAGCTCGGCACTGAAGCTTTCTTT. Its translation is CAWGQLGTEAFF.

The chain carries TRBV5-1 and TRBJ1-5; 8 bases are shared with TRBD1. The CDR3 is 15 residues long. Germline assignment: CDR1 SGHRS and CDR2 YFSETQ. Losses at the gene ends were 5 bases for V and 9 bases for J; bases not matched to a gene: 13. CDR3 residues: CASRPGQEVVGPQHF. The DNA of the CDR3 is TGCGCCAGCAGGCCGGGACAGGAGGTGGTAGGGCCCCAGCATTTT.

The table lists this clonotype with many counts. The V gene is TRBV7-2, the J gene TRBJ1-5; no clear D gene. There are 13 residues in the CDR3. CDR1 SGHTA and CDR2 FQGNSA come from the germline V gene. V was trimmed by 5 bases and J by 7 bases, leaving 12 bases between them. The CDR3 reads CASSVLATQPQHF. The CDR3, as DNA: TGTGCCAGCAGCGTACTCGCCACCCAGCCCCAGCATTTT.

The rearrangement uses TRBV3-1 and TRBJ2-5, with D possibly TRBD1 on 6 matching bases. CDR1 and CDR2 from the germline V gene are LGHDT and YNNKEL (reference sequence). The CDR3 extends over 17 amino acids. V lost 1 base and J 1 base, leaving 16 bases between the germline ends. The CDR3 nucleotides read TGTGCCAGCAGCCAAGTTTTACAGGGCGGGCCCCAAGAGACCCAGTACTTC. The encoded protein is CASSQVLQGGPQETQYF.

The DNA for the CDR3 is TGTGCCAGCATAAAACGACTGGAGGCCAAAAACATTCAGTACTTC. This translates into CASIKRLEAKNIQYF. The chain uses TRBV28 and TRBJ2-4, with D hard to call. Germline V gene lookup returns CDR1 MDHEN and CDR2 SYDVKM. The V and J ends lost 7 bases and 1 base respectively, with 14 bases between them. This CDR3 has 15 residues.

This chain links TRBV29-1 with TRBJ2-3; 8 bases line up with TRBD2. V lost 7 bases to trimming and J lost 6 bases; unmatched junction nucleotides: 9. The CDR3 has 13 residues. Germline V gives CDR1 SQVTM, CDR2 ANQGSEA. The CDR3 region has the DNA TGCAGCGAACGGGAGGGCCTTGGGGATACGCAGTATTTT. Amino acid sequence: CSEREGLGDTQYF.

Many counts were recorded for this clonotype. The rearrangement uses TRBV12-3 or TRBV12-4 and TRBJ2-5, with D perhaps given as TRBD1 or TRBD2 (5 bases each). The germline V and J ends were trimmed by 1 base and 5 bases, with 14 bases remaining between them. The CDR3 length is 15 residues. CDR3 amino acids: CASSLVRGPGETQYF. Here the CDR3 DNA reads TGTGCCAGCAGTTTAGTGAGGGGTCCCGGGGAGACCCAGTACTTC.

Ten or more counts support this clonotype. The rearrangement links TRBV11-2 to TRBJ1-2; 7 nucleotides align to TRBD1. The germline V gene encodes CDR1 SGHAT and CDR2 FQNNGV. The CDR3 totals 16 residues. V shed 4 bases, J shed 4 bases, and the junction held 12 bases outside the gene matches. CDR3 sequence reads: CASSSLGGGIGYGYTF. Written as DNA, the CDR3 is TGTGCCAGCAGCTCCCTAGGGGGCGGGATCGGCTATGGCTACACCTTC.

CDR3 sequence: CSAALGGNQPQHF. The CDR3 bases are TGCAGCGCAGCGCTGGGAGGCAATCAGCCCCAGCATTTT. This chain joins TRBV29-1 and TRBJ1-5; unclear D gene. Germline V gives CDR1 SQVTM, CDR2 ANQGSEA. The CDR3 is made up of 13 amino acids. V lost 7 bases and J 2 bases, leaving 12 bases between the germline ends. Full variable domain (rest looked up from reference TRBV29-1 and TRBJ1-5): SAVISQKPSRDICQRGTSLTIQCQVDSQVTMMFWYRQQPGQSLTLIATANQGSEATYESGFVIDKFPISRPNLTFSTLTVSNMSPEDSSIYLCSAALGGNQPQHFGDGTRLSIL.

The chain joins TRBV7-9 to TRBJ2-3, with D possibly matching TRBD2 (6 bases). There are 16 residues in the CDR3. Germline V gene lookup returns CDR1 SEHNR and CDR2 FQNEAQ (reference sequence). Trimming cost V 4 bases and J 4 bases, with 18 bases left between them. The CDR3 nucleotides read TGTGCCAGCAGCTCGAGAGCGGGCCTTATCCCAGATACGCAGTATTTT. Encoded protein: CASSSRAGLIPDTQYF.

This clonotype was observed a few times. The genes are TRBV9 and TRBJ1-1, with 9 bases matching TRBD1. V dropped 4 bases and J dropped 4; count of bases not matched to a gene: 8. This CDR3 has 15 residues. Germline V gene sequence: CDR1 SGDLS, CDR2 YYNGEE. This CDR3 reads CASSPRTGEITEAFF. CDR3 bases: TGTGCCAGCAGCCCCCGGACAGGGGAGATCACTGAAGCTTTCTTT.

This clonotype was counted only a few times. The chain employs TRBV7-9 and TRBJ2-7; 11 nucleotides align to TRBD1. Trimming cost V 2 bases and J 3 bases; bases outside gene matches: 6. Germline CDR1 and CDR2: SEHNR and FQNEAQ (reference sequence). The CDR3 length is 16 residues. The CDR3: CASSLLRDRGNYEQYF. In DNA form, the CDR3 reads TGTGCCAGCAGCTTACTCCGGGACAGGGGGAACTACGAGCAGTACTTC.

The chain joins TRBV6-9 to TRBJ2-2; tentatively, D is TRBD1 or TRBD2 (6 bases each). The germline gives CDR1 MNHGY, CDR2 SVAAGI. The CDR3 loop spans 15 amino acids. The V end lost 3 bases, the J end lost 5 bases, and 13 bases lay between the germline ends. This CDR3 reads CASSYMGGRTGELFF. The DNA for the CDR3 is TGTGCCAGCAGTTACATGGGGGGCCGGACCGGGGAGCTGTTTTTT.

This clonotype has a count of ten or more. The chain has TRBV2 and TRBJ2-5; weak D call: TRBD1 (7 bases). Between the trimmed V and J ends, which lost 6 bases and 5 bases, there was a span of 13 bases. The CDR3 covers 13 residues. From germline, CDR1 is SNHLY and CDR2 FYNNEI. As DNA, the CDR3 is TGTGCCAGCAGATCACAGGGGAGGGAGACCCAGTACTTC. Its protein is CASRSQGRETQYF.

The chain joins TRBV13 to TRBJ1-6, with 7 bases lining up with TRBD1. The V gene end was trimmed by 5 bases and the J gene end by 6 bases; junction bases not matched to a gene: 13. The CDR3 has 17 residues. CDR1 is PRHDT, CDR2 FYEKMQ, per germline (reference sequence). CDR3 sequence: CASSPKNRGPVNSPLHF. The CDR3 nucleotides read TGTGCCAGCAGCCCTAAGAACAGGGGTCCCGTTAATTCACCCCTCCACTTT.

The DNA of the CDR3 is TGTGCCTGGAGTGTAGGGGAGGGTGAAGAGACCCAGTACTTC. Translating it yields CAWSVGEGEETQYF. The chain couples TRBV30 to TRBJ2-5; 7 positions match TRBD2. The CDR3 runs 14 residues. Trimming cost V 0 bases and J 3 bases; bases outside gene matches: 4. Germline CDR1 is GTSNPN and CDR2 is SVGIG (reference sequence).

This clonotype was detected only a few times. Sequence at one end of the junction differs from germline and may be a read error. The CDR3 DNA follows: TGCGCCAGCAGCTTGGGGATTACAGGCGGCTATGGCTACACCTTC. Residues: CASSLGITGGYGYTF. This sequence joins TRBV5-8 and TRBJ1-2, with D possibly matching TRBD1 (5 bases). The CDR3 contains 15 residues. From germline, CDR1 is SGHTS and CDR2 YDEGEE. Looking up the rest from reference TRBV5-8 and TRBJ1-2 gives the full variable domain: EAGVTQSPTHLIKTRGQQATLRCSPISGHTSVYWYQQALGLGLQFLLWYDEGEERNRGNFPPRFSGRQFPNYSSELNVNALELEDSALYLCASSLGITGGYGYTFGSGTRLTVV.

This clonotype was seen at least ten times. The rearrangement links TRBV5-1 to TRBJ2-2; D possibly corresponds to TRBD1 (6 bases). Germline V gene lookup returns CDR1 SGHRS and CDR2 YFSETQ. Trimming pared 7 bases from V and 3 bases from J, leaving 10 bases between. This CDR3 has 13 residues. The CDR3 sequence is CASEQGDTGELFF. The CDR3 DNA is TGCGCCAGCGAACAGGGTGACACCGGGGAGCTGTTTTTT.